Given below is one T cell receptor beta chain in context. The data originate from a study of blood T cell repertoires in COVID-19. Libraries were prepared by immunoSEQ multiplex PCR; TCRdb keeps only in-frame clonotypes and omits some of them. The table shows 250,000 to 350,000 clones, with 70% to 90% occurring only once. Germline CDR1 and CDR2: LNHDA and SQIVND (reference sequence). The CDR3 is made up of 12 amino acids. V shed 6 bases, J shed 7 bases, and the junction held 5 bases outside the gene matches. The cohort comprised adults aged about 18 to 100 years residing in 20 to 30 US areas. The sequencing input was PBMCs or T cells enriched from blood (not recorded which). The sequence derives from a woman aged 25 to 39 who had recovered from COVID-19. The chain has TRBV19 and TRBJ1-1, with 7 bases fitting TRBD1. The CDR3 nucleotides read TGTGCCAGTAGGTTCCGGGACAGTGAAGCTTTCTTT. Its protein product is CASRFRDSEAFF.